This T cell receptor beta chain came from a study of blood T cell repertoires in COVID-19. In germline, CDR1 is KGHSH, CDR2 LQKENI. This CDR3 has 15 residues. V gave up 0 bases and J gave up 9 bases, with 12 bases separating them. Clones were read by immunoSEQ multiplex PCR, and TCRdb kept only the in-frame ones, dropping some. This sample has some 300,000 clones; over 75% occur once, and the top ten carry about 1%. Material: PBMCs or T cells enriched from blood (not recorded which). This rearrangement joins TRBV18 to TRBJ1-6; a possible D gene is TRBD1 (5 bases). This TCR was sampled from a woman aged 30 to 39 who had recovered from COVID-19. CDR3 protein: CASSPPAGTSSPLHF. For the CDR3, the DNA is TGTGCCAGCTCACCACCTGCGGGGACGAGTTCACCCCTCCACTTT.